Described below is a single T cell receptor beta chain sequence and its context. The CDR3 is made up of 15 amino acids. With 5 bases clipped from V and 11 bases from J, the junction kept 16 bases outside the gene matches. CDR1 and CDR2 (germline): MNHEY, SMNVEV (reference sequence). It was with a sample-barcoded 5' primer and a J-beta primer mix that a second PCR of roughly 7 to 11 cycles was run. TCRdb reanalysed the 5' RACE reads using MiXCR and keeps one entry per CDR3 protein. The top ten hold around a fifth of the sample, which has some 920,000 distinct CDR3 sequences, just over 50% seen once. This entry comes from a study of blood T cells in healthy people across ages. A minimum of 7 million PBMCs was isolated per sample.

This TCR was recovered from a woman aged 55-70 years in good health. The sequencing sample was made of blood. The J gene is TRBJ2-5, the V gene TRBV27; 8 positions match TRBD1. CDR3 amino acids: CASSKTGTGTNEQYF. CDR3 DNA sequence: TGTGCCAGCAGTAAGACCGGGACAGGAACCAATGAGCAGTACTTC.